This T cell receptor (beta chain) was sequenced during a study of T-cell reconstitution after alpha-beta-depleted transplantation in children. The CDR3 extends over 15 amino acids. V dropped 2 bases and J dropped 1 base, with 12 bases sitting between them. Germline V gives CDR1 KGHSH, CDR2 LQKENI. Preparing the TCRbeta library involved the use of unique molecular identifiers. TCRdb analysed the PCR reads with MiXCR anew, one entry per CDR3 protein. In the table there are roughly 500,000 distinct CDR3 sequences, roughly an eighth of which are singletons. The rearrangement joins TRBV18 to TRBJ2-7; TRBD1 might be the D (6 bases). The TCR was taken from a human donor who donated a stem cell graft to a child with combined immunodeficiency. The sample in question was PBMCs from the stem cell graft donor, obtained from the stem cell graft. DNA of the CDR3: TGTGCCAGCTCACCAGAGCAGGGGTGGTCCTACGAGCAGTACTTC. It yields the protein CASSPEQGWSYEQYF.